A selection of T cell receptor beta chains follows, all from one sample in a study of T-cell reconstitution after alpha-beta-depleted transplantation in children. TCRdb redid the calling of the PCR reads with MiXCR, one entry per CDR3 protein. Seen here are about 690,000 distinct CDR3 sequences, 15% to 20% observed once, and the top ten hold approximately 1.1%. Material: PBMCs from the stem cell graft donor, obtained from the stem cell graft. The receptors shown here come from a human donor who donated a stem cell graft to a child with acute myeloid leukemia. CDR3s include the opening cysteine and the closing phenylalanine or tryptophan. D genes are given only for firm matches. Not all rows give a size; the values are once, few, many and, for expanded clones, a class.

d_call | j_call | clone_size | v_call | cdr3_nt | cdr3_aa
- | TRBJ1-1 | many | TRBV12-3/TRBV12-4 | TGTGCCAGCAGCCGGATGAACACTGAAGCTTTCTTT | CASSRMNTEAFF
TRBD2 | TRBJ2-5 | - | TRBV2 | TGTGCCATCTGTCCAGATAGCGGGGGGGGAAACGATCAAGAGACCCAGTACTTC | CAICPDSGGGNDQETQYF
- | TRBJ2-7 | many | TRBV30 | TGTGCCTGGAGTGAGGGGACCGAGCAGTACTTC | CAWSEGTEQYF
- | TRBJ2-5 | many | TRBV12-3/TRBV12-4 | TGTGCCAGCAGTTTTAGTCGCGGTGGGGAGACCCAGTACTTC | CASSFSRGGETQYF
TRBD2 | TRBJ2-1 | few | TRBV15 | TGTGCCACCAGCAGAGAAGGATTAGCGGGGGGAAGCTCCTACAATGAGCAGTTCTTC | CATSREGLAGGSSYNEQFF
TRBD1 | TRBJ2-2 | many | TRBV19 | TGTGCCACCGACAGGGGCACCGGGGAGCTGTTTTTT | CATDRGTGELFF
TRBD1 | TRBJ1-1 | - | TRBV28 | TGTGCCAGCAGTTTAAGGGTCAGGGGGCGAAGGACTGAAGCTTTCTTT | CASSLRVRGRRTEAFF
- | TRBJ1-1 | many | TRBV5-1 | TGCGCCAGCAGCTTCGGGGGTAGCGGAAACACTGAAGCTTTCTTT | CASSFGGSGNTEAFF
TRBD1 | TRBJ2-3 | - | TRBV12-3/TRBV12-4 | TGTGCCAGCAGTCGTGGGACAGCTTCTTACACAGATACGCAGTATTTT | CASSRGTASYTDTQYF
- | TRBJ1-2 | many | TRBV7-9 | TGTGCCACCGTACGGGACCAGTATGGCTACACCTTC | CATVRDQYGYTF
TRBD2 | TRBJ2-3 | few | TRBV12-3/TRBV12-4 | TGTGCCAGCAGTTTTCAAGTAGCGGGGGTAGCAGATACGCAGTATTTT | CASSFQVAGVADTQYF
TRBD2 | TRBJ2-3 | - | TRBV11-2 | TGTGCCAGCAGCTATAGAGGGACTAGCGCGACCTCTAGCACAGATACGCAGTATTTT | CASSYRGTSATSSTDTQYF
- | TRBJ1-1 | few | TRBV5-1 | TGCGCCAGCTCTCGAACAGGCCCGATTACTGAAGCTTTCTTT | CASSRTGPITEAFF
- | TRBJ2-3 | - | TRBV28 | TGTGCCAGCCACGCGTCGGGCAGGGCGACAGATACGCAGTATTTT | CASHASGRATDTQYF
TRBD1 | TRBJ2-7 | many | TRBV20-1 | TGCAGTGCTGGCCGTATGGACAGGGTCTACGAGCAGTACTTC | CSAGRMDRVYEQYF